This T cell receptor (beta chain) emerged from a study of blood T cell repertoires in COVID-19. Across the study: PBMCs, B-cell-depleted T cells, or T cells provided the cDNA or gDNA that made up the material.

Using immunoSEQ multiplex PCR, the repertoire was profiled, and TCRdb retains in-frame clones only, with some absent. The table lists under 300,000 clones, 70% to 85% of them singletons. This CDR3 has 15 amino acids. V dropped 0 bases and J dropped 4 bases, with 13 bases sitting between them. CDR1 is SGHRS, CDR2 YFSETQ, per germline. Individuals drawn from 20 to 30 US areas were about 18 to 95 years old. Material: PBMCs or T cells enriched from blood (not recorded which). The receptor's source is a middle-aged man who had recovered from COVID-19. The chain recombines TRBV5-1 with TRBJ1-2; D not resolved. The CDR3 spells CASSLDSARFYGYTF. The CDR3 region has the DNA TGCGCCAGCAGCTTGGATTCGGCTAGGTTCTATGGCTACACCTTC. Full variable domain (missing parts from reference TRBV5-1 and TRBJ1-2): KAGVTQTPRYLIKTRGQQVTLSCSPISGHRSVSWYQQTPGQGLQFLFEYFSETQRNKGNFPGRFSGRQFSNSRSEMNVSTLELGDSALYLCASSLDSARFYGYTFGSGTRLTVV.